The clone carrying this T cell receptor (beta chain) was seen a single time. Its antigen is currently unknown. The length of the CDR3 is 11 residues. From germline, CDR1 is MDHEN and CDR2 SYDVKM. V dropped 7 bases and J dropped 6 bases, with 10 bases sitting between them. This sample was included in a study of graft-versus-host responses after intestinal transplantation. Study at large: Every recipient had anti-thymocyte globulin induction and approximately three years of tacrolimus plus steroids.

This table comes from immunoSEQ multiplex PCR, and its TCRdb copy is limited to in-frame clones, with some not included. This table has some 66,000 clones, 89% appearing once. Study-level points and caveats: Detected in recipient marrow were GvH clones, some of which were first observed in ileum or blood. In patients with graft-donor T cell macrochimerism, allograft graft-versus-host to host-versus-graft clonal ratios were high.

Once graft tissue had been processed, intraepithelial and lamina propria lymphocytes were released. The TCR comes from a human patient who received an intestinal transplant, so some T cells may come from the graft donor. This sample comprised ileum tissue, obtained around 350 days after transplant. V usage is TRBV28 and J usage is TRBJ2-7; no clear D gene. CDR3 region: CASNSVSEQYF. CDR3 nucleotide sequence: TGTGCCAGCAATTCAGTGTCCGAGCAGTACTTC.